These 26 T cell receptor beta chains were all obtained from the same sample, sequenced in a study of blood T cell repertoires in COVID-19. Sequencing was performed with immunoSEQ multiplex PCR; in TCRdb, only in-frame clones are kept and a portion is missing. The sample contains fewer than 350,000 clones, around 91% of which appear only once. Sequenced material: PBMCs or T cells enriched from blood (not recorded which). The receptors derive from a woman in her thirties or forties who had recovered from COVID-19.

V gene TRBV28 combines with J gene TRBJ1-2; D ambiguous. This CDR3 is built from 16 residues. Trimming took 3 bases from V and 7 from J, leaving 21 bases between them. Germline values: CDR1 MDHEN, CDR2 SYDVKM. The CDR3 sequence is CASSLGRIPGKFGYTF. The CDR3 DNA follows: TGTGCCAGCAGTTTGGGTAGAATTCCGGGGAAATTTGGCTACACCTTC.

The chain has TRBV19 and TRBJ1-5; D is unclear. The CDR3 totals 13 residues. V was shortened by 5 bases and J by 5 bases, with 10 bases between the two germline ends. The germline V gene has CDR1 LNHDA and CDR2 SQIVND (reference sequence). This chain's CDR3 is CASSRQVYQPQHF. CDR3 DNA: TGTGCCAGTAGTCGGCAGGTATATCAGCCCCAGCATTTT.

The V and J genes are TRBV11-2 and TRBJ2-1, with TRBD1 matching 9 bases. Looked up from germline, CDR1 is SGHAT and CDR2 is FQNNGV. CDR3 length: 14 amino acids. V was clipped by 4 bases and J by 4 bases; unmatched bases: 2. The CDR3 DNA sequence: TGTGCCAGCAGCTCCGGGACAGGGTACAATGAGCAGTTCTTC. Its translation is CASSSGTGYNEQFF.

The gene calls are TRBV29-1 and TRBJ2-5, with a tentative D call TRBD2 (6 bases). There are 12 residues in the CDR3. V was clipped by 3 bases and J by 7 bases, with 12 bases between them. Germline V gene lookup returns CDR1 SQVTM and CDR2 ANQGSEA. As DNA, the CDR3 is TGCAGCGTTGATACAAGGCGGGGGACCCAGTACTTC. It yields the protein CSVDTRRGTQYF. Variable domain in full (rest from reference TRBV29-1 and TRBJ2-5): SAVISQKPSRDICQRGTSLTIQCQVDSQVTMMFWYRQQPGQSLTLIATANQGSEATYESGFVIDKFPISRPNLTFSTLTVSNMSPEDSSIYLCSVDTRRGTQYFGPGTRLLVL.

This chain links TRBV5-1 with TRBJ2-5; TRBD2 aligns across 8 bases. After removal of 4 bases from V and 2 bases from J, the junction contained 7 bases not matched to a gene. The CDR3 consists of 15 residues. Germline CDR1 SGHRS, CDR2 YFSETQ. The CDR3 bases are TGCGCCAGCAGCCCCGCTAGCGGGTTGCAAGAGACCCAGTACTTC. Protein: CASSPASGLQETQYF.

The rearrangement uses TRBV9 and TRBJ2-7, with 10 positions matching TRBD2. In germline, CDR1 is SGDLS, CDR2 YYNGEE. The CDR3 is 14 residues long. J gave up 3 bases and V 2 bases, and 2 bases lay outside the gene matches. CDR3 in DNA: TGTGCCAGCAGCGTCGGGACTAGCGTCTACGAGCAGTACTTC. Protein: CASSVGTSVYEQYF.

The V call is TRBV13, the J call TRBJ2-7; TRBD2 aligns across 8 bases. V was clipped by 2 bases and J by 0 bases; unmatched bases: 6. Germline V lookup: CDR1 PRHDT, CDR2 FYEKMQ (reference sequence). The CDR3 extends over 16 amino acids. CDR3 sequence reads: CASSLFYGRASYEQYF. CDR3 sequence (DNA): TGTGCCAGCAGCTTATTTTACGGGAGGGCCTCCTACGAGCAGTACTTC.

This rearrangement joins TRBV28 to TRBJ1-1, with a weak D call TRBD1 (5 bases). V dropped 3 bases and J dropped 3 bases, with 11 bases sitting between them. The germline V gene encodes CDR1 MDHEN and CDR2 SYDVKM. The CDR3 extends over 14 amino acids. This CDR3 is CASSLAGGYTEAFF. DNA for the CDR3: TGTGCCAGCAGTTTGGCCGGGGGATACACTGAAGCTTTCTTT.

The rearrangement joins TRBV11-2 to TRBJ2-2; possible D gene TRBD1, 5 bases. V lost 4 bases and J 3 bases, leaving 15 bases between the germline ends. Per germline, CDR1 SGHAT and CDR2 FQNNGV. This CDR3 is 16 amino acids long. CDR3 sequence: CASSSRPSRDTGELFF. Here the CDR3 DNA reads TGTGCCAGCAGCTCTAGACCAAGCAGGGACACCGGGGAGCTGTTTTTT. The full variable domain, completed using reference TRBV11-2 and TRBJ2-2, is EAGVAQSPRYKIIEKRQSVAFWCNPISGHATLYWYQQILGQGPKLLIQFQNNGVVDDSQLPKDRFSAERLKGVDSTLKIQPAKLEDSAVYLCASSSRPSRDTGELFFGEGSRLTVL.

The CDR3, as DNA: TGTGCCAGCAGCTTAGTAAATTCACCCCTCCACTTT. Encoded protein: CASSLVNSPLHF. The V call is TRBV7-9, the J call TRBJ1-6; D not resolved. The V and J ends lost 1 base and 7 bases respectively, with 2 bases between them. The CDR3 is made up of 12 amino acids. CDR1 is SEHNR, CDR2 FQNEAQ, per germline (reference sequence).

The CDR3 DNA sequence: TGTGCCAGCAGCTCTTGGACTACTGACAATGAGCAGTTCTTC. This encodes CASSSWTTDNEQFF. V and J are TRBV11-3 and TRBJ2-1; D may be TRBD2 (6 bases). The CDR3 is made up of 14 amino acids. Germline V CDR1 and CDR2: SGHNT, YENEEA. V lost 4 bases and J 5 bases, leaving 12 bases between the germline ends.

The chain links TRBV4-3 to TRBJ2-7; 9 nucleotides agree with TRBD1. V gave up 1 base and J gave up 4 bases; unmatched junction bases: 8. This CDR3 contains 16 residues. CDR1 is LGHNA, CDR2 YSLEER, per germline. CDR3 protein: CASSQGSKTGGYEQYF. The DNA for the CDR3 is TGCGCCAGCAGCCAAGGGTCAAAGACAGGGGGATACGAGCAGTACTTC.

The rearrangement uses TRBV15 and TRBJ2-1; TRBD1 matches 8 bases. This CDR3 comprises 16 residues. Germline V gene data show CDR1 as LNHNV and CDR2 as YYDKDF (reference sequence). After removal of 0 bases from V and 10 bases from J, the junction contained 11 bases not matched to a gene. The CDR3 nucleotides are TGTGCCACCAGCAGAGATTCCCGGACAGGGCCCCCCGAGCAGTTCTTC. Translating it yields CATSRDSRTGPPEQFF. The full variable domain, with the rest looked up from reference TRBV15 and TRBJ2-1, is DAMVIQNPRYQVTQFGKPVTLSCSQTLNHNVMYWYQQKSSQAPKLLFHYYDKDFNNEADTPDNFQSRRPNTSFCFLDIRSPGLGDTAMYLCATSRDSRTGPPEQFFGPGTRLTVL.

This sequence joins TRBV7-2 and TRBJ2-5, with TRBD1 matching 10 bases. CDR3 length equals 14 residues. CDR1 SGHTA and CDR2 FQGNSA come from the germline V gene. The ends lost 1 base at V and 7 bases at J; junction bases unmatched: 3. CDR3 sequence reads: CASSLERTGGTQYF. The DNA of the CDR3 is TGTGCCAGCAGCTTAGAGCGGACAGGGGGGACCCAGTACTTC.

V gene TRBV7-3 combines with J gene TRBJ2-2, with D possibly matching TRBD2 (6 bases). From germline, CDR1 is SGHTA and CDR2 FQGTGA. The V and J ends lost 2 bases and 2 bases respectively, with 12 bases between them. The CDR3 sequence is 16 residues long. The CDR3: CASSLQSGTNTGELFF. The CDR3 nucleotides are TGTGCCAGCAGCTTACAGTCTGGGACTAACACCGGGGAGCTGTTTTTT. Supplemented by reference TRBV7-3 and TRBJ2-2, the full variable domain reads GAGVSQTPSNKVTEKGKYVELRCDPISGHTALYWYRQSLGQGPEFLIYFQGTGAADDSGLPNDRFFAVRPEGSVSTLKIQRTERGDSAVYLCASSLQSGTNTGELFFGEGSRLTVL.

The chain joins TRBV11-3 to TRBJ2-2, with D possibly being TRBD1 (5 bases). The CDR3 loop spans 13 amino acids. Germline V gene data show CDR1 as SGHNT and CDR2 as YENEEA. The V end lost 5 bases, the J end lost 4 bases, and 8 bases lay between the germline ends. CDR3: CASSRDSTGELFF. The CDR3 region has the DNA TGTGCCAGCAGCCGAGACAGCACCGGGGAGCTGTTTTTT.

The sample holds one count of this clone. The chain uses TRBV2 and TRBJ1-2; D perhaps matches TRBD1 (6 bases). With 7 bases removed from V and 6 bases from J, the gap between germline ends came to 21 bases. This CDR3 comprises 15 residues. CDR1 is SNHLY, CDR2 FYNNEI, per germline. DNA of the CDR3: TGTGCCAGCATCGGGGGGCACAAGGGGGTAGATGGCTACACCTTC. This sequence encodes CASIGGHKGVDGYTF. The full variable domain, in which reference TRBV2 and TRBJ1-2 provide the parts outside the CDR3, is EPEVTQTPSHQVTQMGQEVILRCVPISNHLYFYWYRQILGQKVEFLVSFYNNEISEKSEIFDDQFSVERPDGSNFTLKIRSTKLEDSAMYFCASIGGHKGVDGYTFGSGTRLTVV.

V is TRBV28 and J is TRBJ2-1, with TRBD2 identical over 11 bases. The CDR3 contains 16 residues. Looked up from germline, CDR1 is MDHEN and CDR2 is SYDVKM. The V and J ends lost 11 bases and 4 bases, in that order; junction bases with no gene match: 13. CDR3 residues: CAGGRASGGLYNEQFF. The CDR3 DNA reads TGTGCCGGCGGTCGGGCTAGCGGGGGGCTTTACAATGAGCAGTTCTTC.

The chain joins TRBV6-6 to TRBJ1-4; 7 bases map to TRBD1. V lost 5 bases and J lost 4; bases outside the gene matches: 7. The CDR3 totals 15 residues. The germline CDR1 and CDR2 sequences are MNHNY and SVGAGI (reference sequence). Written as DNA, the CDR3 is TGTGCCAGCAGTCAGCGACAGGGCGGTAATGAAAAACTGTTTTTT. Encoded protein: CASSQRQGGNEKLFF.

V gene TRBV10-2 combines with J gene TRBJ1-1; TRBD1 might be the D (6 bases). The CDR3 has 15 residues. The ends were cut back, 0 bases at V and 2 bases at J, with 10 bases in the middle. The germline V gene encodes CDR1 WSHSY and CDR2 SAAADI. CDR3: CASSESEGGNTEAFF. The CDR3 DNA reads as TGCGCCAGCAGTGAGTCAGAAGGGGGAAACACTGAAGCTTTCTTT.

The rearrangement uses TRBV3-1 (or the pseudogene TRBV3-2) and TRBJ2-7; 8 nucleotides line up with TRBD2. The CDR3 sequence is 15 residues long. The V and J ends lost 4 bases and 2 bases, in that order; junction bases with no gene match: 7. CDR1 is LGHDT and CDR2 is YNNKEL in the germline V gene (reference sequence). CDR3 DNA sequence: TGTGCCAGCAGCCTTAAGGGCGGGAGGCCCTACGAGCAGTACTTC. It specifies CASSLKGGRPYEQYF.

This clone appeared a few times. The rearrangement links TRBV29-1 to TRBJ1-2; 8 bases are a match to TRBD1. Trimming removed 6 bases from V and 1 base from J; junction bases left unmatched: 7. Looked up from germline, CDR1 is SQVTM and CDR2 is ANQGSEA. CDR3 length: 14 amino acids. CDR3 sequence reads: CSVFGQGLNYGYTF. CDR3 bases: TGCAGCGTCTTCGGACAGGGCCTTAACTATGGCTACACCTTC.

The genes are TRBV11-3 and TRBJ2-2; tentatively, D is TRBD1 (5 bases). Germline V gene lookup returns CDR1 SGHNT and CDR2 YENEEA. V lost 0 bases and J 3 bases, leaving 11 bases between the germline ends. CDR3 length equals 16 residues. The CDR3 loop is CASSLEAGRDTGELFF. The CDR3 DNA reads TGTGCCAGCAGCTTAGAGGCAGGGCGTGACACCGGGGAGCTGTTTTTT.

The J gene is TRBJ1-2, the V gene TRBV3-1 (or the pseudogene TRBV3-2); perhaps TRBD1 as D (5 bases). The CDR3 extends over 14 amino acids. Germline-derived CDR1 and CDR2 are LGHDT and YNNKEL (reference sequence). V shed 1 base and J shed 4 bases, with 10 bases lying between them. DNA of the CDR3: TGTGCCAGCAGCCAAGTGTTGGGACTCTATGGCTACACCTTC. As protein: CASSQVLGLYGYTF.

This clone was counted once. The V gene is TRBV29-1, the J gene TRBJ2-4; possible D gene TRBD2, 5 bases. The CDR3 consists of 13 residues. Germline CDR1 reads SQVTM; CDR2 reads ANQGSEA. Between the trimmed V and J ends, which lost 6 bases and 5 bases, there was a span of 14 bases. CDR3 in amino acids: CSVLLGIENIQYF. The CDR3 coding sequence is TGCAGCGTGTTACTCGGGATAGAAAACATTCAGTACTTC.

The chain links TRBV30 to TRBJ1-2, with D hard to call. V was trimmed by 4 bases and J by 2 bases, leaving 11 bases between them. Germline V gene sequence: CDR1 GTSNPN, CDR2 SVGIG (reference sequence). CDR3 length: 13 residues. The chain's CDR3 is CAWTKSRNYGYTF. The CDR3 DNA follows: TGTGCCTGGACCAAGAGCCGAAACTATGGCTACACCTTC.